A single TCR beta chain is shown here with its context. Trimming removed 5 bases from V and 8 bases from J; junction bases left unmatched: 7. The CDR3 extends over 15 amino acids. Germline-derived CDR1 and CDR2 are SGHTA and FQGNSA. The data were taken from a study of blood T cell repertoires in COVID-19. Study summary: PBMCs, B-cell-depleted T cells, or T cells provided the cDNA or gDNA that made up the material.

Produced via immunoSEQ multiplex PCR; TCRdb's table is partial and in-frame only. The data hold approximately 260,000 clones, with 70% to 90% observed a single time. The origin of this receptor is a woman aged 70-85 years with acute or convalescent COVID-19. The material sequenced was peripheral blood. The gene calls are TRBV7-2 and TRBJ2-2, with 11 bases identical to TRBD2. In nucleotides, the CDR3 is TGTGCCAGCAGCGTCCTAGCGGGGGGCGGAGGGGAGCTGTTTTTT. Amino acids: CASSVLAGGGGELFF.